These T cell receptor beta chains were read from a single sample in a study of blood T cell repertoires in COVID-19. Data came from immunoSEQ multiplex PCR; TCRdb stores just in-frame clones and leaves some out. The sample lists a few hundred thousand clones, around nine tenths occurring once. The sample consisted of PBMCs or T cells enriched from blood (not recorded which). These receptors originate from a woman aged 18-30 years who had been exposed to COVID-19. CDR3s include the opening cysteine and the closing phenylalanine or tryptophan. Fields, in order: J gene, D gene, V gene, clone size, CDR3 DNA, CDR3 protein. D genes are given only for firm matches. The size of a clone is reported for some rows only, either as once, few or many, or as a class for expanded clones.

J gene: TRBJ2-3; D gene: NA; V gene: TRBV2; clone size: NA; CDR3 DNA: TGTGCCAGCACTCGCACAGATACGCAGTATTTT; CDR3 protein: CASTRTDTQYF
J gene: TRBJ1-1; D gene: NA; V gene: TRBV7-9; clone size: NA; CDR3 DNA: TGTGCCAGCACTCCAACCCCCGGGGGCACTGAAGCTTTCTTT; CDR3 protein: CASTPTPGGTEAFF
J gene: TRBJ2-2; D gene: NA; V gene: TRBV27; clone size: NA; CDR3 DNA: TGTGCCAGCAGTTTAACCGGGAACACCGGGGAGCTGTTTTTT; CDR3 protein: CASSLTGNTGELFF
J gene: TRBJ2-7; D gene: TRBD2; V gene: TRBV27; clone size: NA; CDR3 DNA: TGTGCCAGCGCACTCTGGGGGGGATCCCGTTGGGAGCAGTACTTC; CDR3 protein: CASALWGGSRWEQYF
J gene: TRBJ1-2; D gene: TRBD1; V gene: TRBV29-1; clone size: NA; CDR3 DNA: TGCAGCGTTACGACAGGGACGGGGTATGGCTACACCTTC; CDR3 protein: CSVTTGTGYGYTF
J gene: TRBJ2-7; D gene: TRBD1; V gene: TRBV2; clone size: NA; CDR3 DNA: TGTGCCAGCGGCGGACAGGAATTTCACGAGCAGTACTTC; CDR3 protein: CASGGQEFHEQYF
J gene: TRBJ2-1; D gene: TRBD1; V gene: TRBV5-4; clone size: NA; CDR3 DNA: TGTGCCAGCAGCTCGCCCTTAGACAGGGGGCACTACAATGAGCAGTTCTTC; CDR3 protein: CASSSPLDRGHYNEQFF
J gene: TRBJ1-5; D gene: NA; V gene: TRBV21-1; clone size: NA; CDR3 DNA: TGTGCCAGCAGCTCTGCGGACAGGGGGCGCGTAAATCAGCCCCAGCATTTT; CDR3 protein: CASSSADRGRVNQPQHF
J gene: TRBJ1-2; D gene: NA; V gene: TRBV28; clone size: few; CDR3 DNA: TGTGCCAGCGGACGACGAGGGAACTATGGCTACACCTTC; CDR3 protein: CASGRRGNYGYTF
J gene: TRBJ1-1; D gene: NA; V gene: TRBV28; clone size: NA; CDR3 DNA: TGTGCCAGCAGTTTGAGTGCGGACATGAACACTGAAGCTTTCTTT; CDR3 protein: CASSLSADMNTEAFF
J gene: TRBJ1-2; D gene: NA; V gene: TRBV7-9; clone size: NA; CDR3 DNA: TGTGCCAGCAGCTTAGCGACAGCTGAAAATGGCTACACCTTC; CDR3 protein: CASSLATAENGYTF
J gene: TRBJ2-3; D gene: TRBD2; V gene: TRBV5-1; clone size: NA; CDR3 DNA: TGCGCCAGCAGCGATTTCCTAGCGGGAGATGGGGCAGATACGCAGTATTTT; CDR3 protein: CASSDFLAGDGADTQYF
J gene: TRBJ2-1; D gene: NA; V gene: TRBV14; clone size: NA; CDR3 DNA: TGTGCCAGCAGCCACTCGGGGGACAATGAGCAGTTCTTC; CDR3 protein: CASSHSGDNEQFF
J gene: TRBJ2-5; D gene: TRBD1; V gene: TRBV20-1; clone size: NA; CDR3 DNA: TGCAGTGCTAGTGAGCTGGCGACAGGGCGGGAGACCCAGTACTTC; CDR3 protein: CSASELATGRETQYF
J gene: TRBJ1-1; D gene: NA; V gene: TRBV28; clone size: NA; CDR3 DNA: TGTGCCAGCTCCGCTCCCGGGAGGCGAGCTTTCTTT; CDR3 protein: CASSAPGRRAFF